The 31 T cell receptor beta chains given below trace back to one sample, sequenced in a study of T cells in tuberculosis. Time point noted: new active TB diagnosis, blood taken before or within 7 days of starting treatment. Sequencing was performed with immunoSEQ multiplex PCR; in TCRdb, only in-frame clones are kept and a portion is missing. The data show approximately 46,000 clones, with about 95% seen just once and around 1.4% held by the top ten. Sequences were derived from PBMCs, sampled at tuberculosis diagnosis. These receptors were obtained from an adult with tuberculosis.

V usage is TRBV5-1 and J usage is TRBJ2-2; a possible D gene is TRBD2 (5 bases). Germline V lookup: CDR1 SGHRS, CDR2 YFSETQ. Trimming removed 4 bases at V and 7 bases at J, with 11 bases between. The CDR3 is 13 residues long. This chain's CDR3 is CASSHGRGGELFF. The DNA for the CDR3 is TGCGCCAGCAGCCATGGCCGGGGCGGGGAGCTGTTTTTT. The full variable domain, completed using reference TRBV5-1 and TRBJ2-2, is KAGVTQTPRYLIKTRGQQVTLSCSPISGHRSVSWYQQTPGQGLQFLFEYFSETQRNKGNFPGRFSGRQFSNSRSEMNVSTLELGDSALYLCASSHGRGGELFFGEGSRLTVL.

V usage is TRBV5-1 and J usage is TRBJ1-3; 7 bases are a match to TRBD1. Germline assignment: CDR1 SGHRS and CDR2 YFSETQ. J was trimmed by 3 bases and V by 5 bases; bases with no gene match: 8. The CDR3 covers 15 residues. The CDR3 here is CASSWTGTSGNTIYF. The DNA for the CDR3 is TGCGCCAGCAGTTGGACAGGAACTAGTGGAAACACCATATATTTT.

This clone was recorded a few times. The V and J genes are TRBV25-1 and TRBJ1-1; D gene ambiguous. The CDR3 has 13 amino acids. V was cut by 7 bases and J by 3 bases, with 12 bases left in between. Germline V gene sequence: CDR1 MGHDK, CDR2 SYGVNS. The CDR3: CASTEGRDTEAFF. CDR3 DNA: TGTGCCAGCACCGAAGGGAGGGACACTGAAGCTTTCTTT.

The V call is TRBV29-1, the J call TRBJ1-2; the D is unclear. V gave up 7 bases and J gave up 6 bases, with 15 bases separating them. CDR1 SQVTM and CDR2 ANQGSEA come from the germline V gene. This CDR3 has 12 amino acids. CDR3 nucleotides: TGCAGCGCTCCCGCGTCCGTCAATGGCTACACCTTC. This codes for CSAPASVNGYTF.

The chain couples TRBV18 to TRBJ1-1, with no clear D. V lost 6 bases, J lost 5 bases, and 16 bases lay in between. There are 14 residues in the CDR3. Germline CDR1 is KGHSH and CDR2 is LQKENI. The CDR3 sequence: CASSPATSWTEAFF. Written as DNA, the CDR3 is TGTGCCAGCTCCCCAGCGACATCTTGGACTGAAGCTTTCTTT.

This clone was seen a single time. The gene calls are TRBV4-3 and TRBJ2-7, with unresolved D. Germline loops: CDR1 LGHNA, CDR2 YSLEER. The germline V and J ends were trimmed by 0 bases and 0 bases, with 6 bases remaining between them. This CDR3 spans 14 amino acids. In DNA form, the CDR3 reads TGCGCCAGCAGCCAAGATCCTAGCTCCTACGAGCAGTACTTC. It translates to CASSQDPSSYEQYF.

The chain employs TRBV11-3 and TRBJ2-5; weak D call: TRBD1 (5 bases). The CDR3 is made up of 13 amino acids. V lost 1 base, J lost 3 bases, and 6 bases lay in between. Germline CDR1 reads SGHNT; CDR2 reads YENEEA. CDR3 residues: CASSLAREETQYF. CDR3 coding DNA: TGTGCCAGCAGCTTAGCCAGGGAAGAGACCCAGTACTTC.

The chain combines TRBV10-1 with TRBJ2-1; 9 positions match TRBD2. Trimming removed 5 bases from V and 8 bases from J; junction bases left unmatched: 7. CDR1 WNHNN and CDR2 SYGVQD come from the germline V gene (reference sequence). This CDR3 has 14 residues. CDR3 protein: CASSKLAGNHEQFF. The CDR3 DNA is TGCGCCAGCAGTAAGCTAGCGGGAAATCATGAGCAGTTCTTC.

The V call is TRBV5-3, the J call TRBJ2-1, with TRBD1 matching over 7 bases. TRBV5-3 is known as an ORF, though its function is uncertain. The CDR3 has 15 amino acids. V dropped 0 bases and J dropped 10; count of bases not matched to a gene: 10. CDR3 sequence: CARSLETGPAREQFF. The CDR3 DNA reads TGTGCCAGAAGCTTGGAGACAGGGCCCGCGCGCGAGCAGTTCTTC.

The chain combines TRBV13 with TRBJ2-7, with TRBD2 matching 8 bases. CDR1 PRHDT and CDR2 FYEKMQ come from the germline V gene (reference sequence). The V segment lost 0 bases and the J segment 0 bases; nucleotides outside the gene matches: 13. The CDR3 covers 19 residues. CDR3 region: CASSLGVGTSGSLSYEQYF. CDR3 nucleotides: TGTGCCAGCAGCTTAGGGGTTGGCACTAGCGGAAGCCTCTCCTACGAGCAGTACTTC.

This clone was counted once. The chain joins TRBV7-2 to TRBJ2-5, with 7 positions matching TRBD2. Germline V CDR1 and CDR2: SGHTA, FQGNSA. The CDR3 length is 14 residues. V shed 0 bases, J shed 2 bases, and the junction held 0 bases outside the gene matches. The CDR3 here is CASSLAGGQETQYF. The DNA for the CDR3 is TGTGCCAGCAGCTTAGCGGGAGGGCAAGAGACCCAGTACTTC.

This chain uses TRBV11-1 with TRBJ2-5; D gene unclear. Germline CDR1 reads SGHAT; CDR2 reads FQDESV (reference sequence). V was clipped by 5 bases and J by 1 base, with 14 bases between them. CDR3 size: 15 residues. The CDR3: CASSLPAVRQETQYF. Written as DNA, the CDR3 is TGTGCCAGCAGCCTTCCCGCGGTACGCCAAGAGACCCAGTACTTC.

The V call is TRBV9, the J call TRBJ1-2; 8 bases match TRBD1. This CDR3 contains 15 residues. Germline V lookup: CDR1 SGDLS, CDR2 YYNGEE. V lost 4 bases and J lost 5; bases outside the gene matches: 10. CDR3 nucleotide sequence: TGTGCCAGCAGCCCCGGAGCCGACAGGGGATATGGCTACACCTTC. This encodes CASSPGADRGYGYTF.

Of note for this clone: Other DNA sequences in this sample translate to the same CDR3. The chain recombines TRBV6-5 with TRBJ1-1; no clear D gene. Trimming shortened V by 6 bases and J by 1 base, and 9 bases separated the two germline ends. The length of the CDR3 is 13 residues. CDR1 MNHEY and CDR2 SVGAGI come from the germline V gene. The CDR3 protein is CASSRGGNTEAFF. CDR3 DNA: TGTGCCAGCAGCCGAGGTGGGAACACTGAAGCTTTCTTT.

The chain employs TRBV25-1 and TRBJ2-7, with D possibly TRBD2 on 6 matching bases. In germline, CDR1 is MGHDK, CDR2 SYGVNS. There are 11 residues in the CDR3. V was trimmed by 8 bases and J by 6 bases, leaving 11 bases between them. CDR3 bases: TGTGCCAGCGCCATGGGAGGCGAGCAGTACTTC. Encoded protein: CASAMGGEQYF.

V gene TRBV5-4 combines with J gene TRBJ1-2; no clear D. Deletions cut 4 bases from V and 4 bases from J, with 11 bases between. The germline V gene encodes CDR1 SGHNT and CDR2 YYREEE (reference sequence). The CDR3 has 13 residues. This CDR3 reads CASSLGASYGYTF. The CDR3 region has the DNA TGTGCCAGCAGCCTGGGCGCAAGCTATGGCTACACCTTC.

In nucleotides, the CDR3 is TGTGCCAGCAGCTTTAGGACGGGAAGGGAGACCCAGTACTTC. Amino acids: CASSFRTGRETQYF. J is TRBJ2-5 and V is TRBV12-1; the DNA was not used to check the table's D call, TRBD2. TRBV12-1 is labeled a pseudogene. The CDR3 runs 14 residues.

V usage is TRBV7-8 and J usage is TRBJ2-4; D is possibly TRBD2 (5 bases). The CDR3 runs 16 residues. V was clipped by 1 base and J by 9 bases, with 19 bases between them. The V gene's germline CDR1 is SGHVS and CDR2 FQNEAQ. CDR3 region: CASSLEFMNTGGIQYF. CDR3 in DNA: TGTGCCAGCAGCTTAGAATTTATGAACACCGGAGGCATTCAGTACTTC.

V is TRBV18 and J is TRBJ2-1; 13 bases are a match to TRBD2. The CDR3 covers 18 residues. CDR1 is KGHSH and CDR2 is LQKENI in the germline V gene. Trimming took 3 bases from V and 0 from J; bases not matched to a gene: 5. The DNA of the CDR3 is TGTGCCAGCTCACCCCTGGGACTAGCGGGACCCTCCTACAATGAGCAGTTCTTC. This sequence encodes CASSPLGLAGPSYNEQFF.

The chain uses TRBV7-2 and TRBJ1-5, with unresolved D. Germline values: CDR1 SGHTA, CDR2 FQGNSA. Trimming took 1 base from V and 0 from J, leaving 10 bases between them. This CDR3 has 16 residues. The CDR3 bases are TGTGCCAGCAGCTTAGAGGCGGCGTATAGCAATCAGCCCCAGCATTTT. The encoded protein is CASSLEAAYSNQPQHF.

V gene TRBV10-3 combines with J gene TRBJ2-2, with 13 bases identical to TRBD2. V trimming: 5 bases; J trimming: 3 bases; junction bases outside the gene matches: 9. The CDR3 loop spans 18 amino acids. Germline-derived CDR1 and CDR2 are ENHRY and SYGVKD. The CDR3 loop reads CAISSRTSGSGDTGELFF. CDR3 nucleotide sequence: TGTGCCATCAGTTCCCGGACTAGCGGGAGTGGGGACACCGGGGAGCTGTTTTTT.

The chain has TRBV2 and TRBJ1-5, with D unresolved. The CDR3 has 11 amino acids. Germline CDR1 and CDR2: SNHLY and FYNNEI. V was trimmed by 6 bases and J by 9 bases, leaving 9 bases between them. CDR3 sequence (DNA): TGTGCCAGCAGGACCACGGGGCCCCAGCATTTT. Its protein product is CASRTTGPQHF.

The chain is built from TRBV5-1 and TRBJ2-3; D is possibly TRBD2 (5 bases). Trimming took 0 bases from V and 0 from J, leaving 11 bases between them. CDR1 is SGHRS, CDR2 YFSETQ, per germline. The CDR3 has 16 amino acids. CDR3 in amino acids: CASSLGGLGSTDTQYF. The CDR3 DNA reads as TGCGCCAGCAGCTTGGGAGGGCTAGGGAGCACAGATACGCAGTATTTT.

This clone appeared once. V and J are TRBV27 and TRBJ1-5, with D uncertain. V was cut by 4 bases and J by 0 bases, with 7 bases left in between. Germline values: CDR1 MNHEY, CDR2 SMNVEV (reference sequence). The CDR3 length is 14 residues. In nucleotides, the CDR3 is TGTGCCAGCAGTTCCAGATATAGCAATCAGCCCCAGCATTTT. Its protein is CASSSRYSNQPQHF.

The rearrangement uses TRBV6-5 and TRBJ1-3; D is perhaps TRBD1 (6 bases). Germline-derived CDR1 and CDR2 are MNHEY and SVGAGI. The V end lost 0 bases, the J end lost 4 bases, and 13 bases lay between the germline ends. The CDR3 has 16 residues. The CDR3 DNA reads as TGTGCCAGCAGTTACTCTCGGCGGGGGCCCGGAAACACCATATATTTT. This encodes CASSYSRRGPGNTIYF.

This chain links TRBV30 with TRBJ2-5; 14 bases map to TRBD2. V gave up 3 bases and J gave up 5 bases; unmatched junction bases: 5. CDR1 and CDR2 (germline): GTSNPN, SVGIG (reference sequence). The CDR3 covers 15 residues. The CDR3 region is CAWRPGTSGSETQYF. CDR3 in DNA: TGTGCCTGGAGACCCGGGACTAGCGGGAGTGAGACCCAGTACTTC.

The chain carries TRBV11-2 and TRBJ2-1; 14 bases fit TRBD2. Losses at the gene ends were 5 bases for V and 0 bases for J; bases not matched to a gene: 9. Germline V gives CDR1 SGHAT, CDR2 FQNNGV. The CDR3 is 19 residues long. The CDR3 sequence: CASSVGLAGGLFSYNEQFF. In DNA form, the CDR3 reads TGTGCCAGCAGCGTCGGACTAGCGGGAGGACTCTTCTCCTACAATGAGCAGTTCTTC.

This clone was seen more than once but under ten times. The chain links TRBV15 to TRBJ2-1; no firm D call. The length of the CDR3 is 17 residues. Germline CDR1 is LNHNV and CDR2 is YYDKDF (reference sequence). Trimming pared 0 bases from V and 0 bases from J, leaving 12 bases between. The CDR3 loop reads CATSREGPASSYNEQFF. CDR3 coding DNA: TGTGCCACCAGCAGAGAGGGCCCTGCAAGCTCCTACAATGAGCAGTTCTTC.

The V and J genes are TRBV27 and TRBJ2-7, with D possibly matching TRBD2 (6 bases). Between the trimmed V and J ends, which lost 9 bases and 3 bases, there was a span of 27 bases. The CDR3 extends over 17 amino acids. Germline-derived CDR1 and CDR2 are MNHEY and SMNVEV (reference sequence). CDR3 sequence: CASAGSAGPQLLYEQYF. CDR3 nucleotide sequence: TGTGCCAGTGCAGGGTCGGCGGGGCCGCAACTTCTCTACGAGCAGTACTTC.

The chain links TRBV11-2 to TRBJ2-3; the match to TRBD2 covers 7 bases. Trimming took 1 base from V and 2 from J; bases not matched to a gene: 9. CDR3 length equals 17 residues. The germline V gene encodes CDR1 SGHAT and CDR2 FQNNGV. The CDR3 spells CASSLVWGRGFTDTQYF. CDR3 bases: TGTGCCAGCAGCTTAGTTTGGGGGAGGGGCTTCACAGATACGCAGTATTTT.

The rearrangement joins TRBV5-5 to TRBJ2-3; 7 bases align to TRBD2. J gave up 0 bases and V 6 bases, and 4 bases lay outside the gene matches. From germline, CDR1 is SGHKS and CDR2 YYEKEE (reference sequence). The CDR3 has 14 amino acids. The CDR3 spells CASKRGPSTDTQYF. The CDR3 nucleotides read TGTGCCAGCAAGCGGGGTCCTAGCACAGATACGCAGTATTTT.